At least ten counts were recorded for the clone carrying this T cell receptor beta chain. This entry belongs to a study of identical twins. Trimming cost V 8 bases and J 5 bases; bases outside gene matches: 7. The length of the CDR3 is 14 residues. Germline CDR1 and CDR2: MNHEY and SVGEGT. One entry per CDR3 protein, called by TCRdb with MiXCR from the 5' RACE reads. The table has about 530,000 distinct CDR3 sequences, over 12% seen once. These data were also reused for a study on yellow fever vaccine responses in identical twins.

This chain uses TRBV6-2 or TRBV6-3 with TRBJ2-1, with 9 bases that match TRBD1. The clonotype was recovered from a woman between 18 and 30 years old in good health. Input material: CD4+ T cells sorted from blood. The CDR3 region is CASSRDRVNNEQFF. CDR3 nucleotide sequence: TGTGCCAGCTCTCGGGACAGGGTCAACAATGAGCAGTTCTTC.